These 17 T cell receptor beta chains share one sample of origin, sequenced in a study of regulatory T cells in long-lasting Graves disease. CDR3 regions were amplified by Arm-PCR using iRepertoire HTBI primers to build TCR beta libraries. TCRdb redid the calling of the multiplex PCR reads with MiXCR, one entry per CDR3 protein. The sample gives some 280,000 distinct CDR3 sequences, under 25% of which show up once; approximately 53% is in the top ten. As to time point: persistent/refractory GD, antithyroid drugs over 5 years with positive TRAb. Construction of the TCR library relied on RNA isolated from PBMCs. The specimen comprised peripheral blood mononuclear cells (PBMCs), sampled when the disease was refractory, from a patient treated with antithyroid drugs. Receptors originate from a female donor with Graves disease.

Note on this clonotype: A read error may be the cause here, since a much bigger clone is one base away. V is TRBV12-3 or TRBV12-4 and J is TRBJ2-7; 10 bases agree with TRBD2. This CDR3 is 16 amino acids long. The CDR3 coding sequence is TGTGTCAGCAGTCCCCGGATAGCGGGAGGAAAGGACGAGCAGTACTTC. It codes for CVSSPRIAGGKDEQYF.

V and J are TRBV6-2 or TRBV6-3 and TRBJ2-1; 14 bases line up with TRBD2. CDR3 length: 15 amino acids. From germline, CDR1 is MNHEY and CDR2 SVGEGT. With 5 bases clipped from V and 6 bases from J, the junction kept 3 bases outside the gene matches. CDR3 DNA: TGTGCCAGCAGTGGACTAGCGGGAGGAGGCAATGAGCAGTTCTTC. It translates to CASSGLAGGGNEQFF.

The sample holds a few counts of this clonotype. For the CDR3, the DNA is TGCAGTGCTAGGGTCCTAGCGGGGATGTACGAGCAGTACTTC. Encoded protein: CSARVLAGMYEQYF. The chain couples TRBV20-1 to TRBJ2-7, with 9 bases that match TRBD2. Germline V lookup: CDR1 DFQATT, CDR2 SNEGSKA (reference sequence). The V and J ends lost 3 bases and 4 bases, in that order; junction bases with no gene match: 7. The CDR3 runs 14 residues.

Concerning this clonotype: Since a much larger clone is just one base distant, this may be a read error. The chain uses TRBV7-2 and TRBJ1-1; 9 nucleotides align to TRBD1. Germline lookup yields CDR1 SGHTA and CDR2 FQGNSA. The CDR3 runs 15 residues. The CDR3 coding sequence is TGTGTCAGCAGCACAGTTACAGGGGGCAACACTGAAGCTTTCTTT. It yields the protein CVSSTVTGGNTEAFF.

The chain employs TRBV6-1 and TRBJ2-7, with D possibly matching TRBD1 (5 bases). The V end was cut by 6 bases, the J end by 3 bases, with 15 bases between. Per germline, CDR1 MNHNS and CDR2 SASEGT. The CDR3 length is 14 residues. CDR3 protein: CASRGAFRVYEQYF. The CDR3 DNA follows: TGTGCCAGCAGAGGGGCGTTCAGGGTCTACGAGCAGTACTTC.

This clonotype was seen at least ten times. The chain joins TRBV3-1 to TRBJ1-1; D may be TRBD1 (6 bases). The CDR3 spans 14 residues. Germline-derived CDR1 and CDR2 are LGHDT and YNNKEL (reference sequence). The V and J ends lost 4 bases and 5 bases respectively, with 14 bases between them. CDR3 region: CASSRYREGTEAFF. The CDR3 DNA sequence: TGTGCCAGCAGCCGATACAGGGAGGGGACTGAAGCTTTCTTT.

This clonotype was recorded only once. The conserved phenylalanine or tryptophan is not found at the CDR3 terminus, so this likely reflects a read error. This sequence joins TRBV13 and TRBJ2-5, with D perhaps matching TRBD1 (6 bases). Looked up from germline, CDR1 is PRHDT and CDR2 is FYEKMQ (reference sequence). Trimming removed 5 bases from V and 1 base from J, with 20 bases in between. CDR3 length equals 17 residues. As DNA, the CDR3 is TGTGCCAGCAGCGGGTCTTACCCTTGGACAGCCCAAGAGACCCAGTACTAC. Translated: CASSGSYPWTAQETQYY.

This clonotype was seen a handful of times. The genes are TRBV5-1 and TRBJ1-4, with 7 bases matching TRBD1. CDR1 and CDR2 from the germline V gene are SGHRS and YFSETQ. The J segment lost 6 bases and the V segment lost 0 bases, leaving 5 bases of the junction unmatched. The CDR3 contains 15 residues. CDR3 DNA: TGCGCCAGCAGCTTGGCCGGGCAGGGGGATGAAAAACTGTTTTTT. Translated: CASSLAGQGDEKLFF.

This clonotype was seen ten or more times. The chain uses TRBV20-1 and TRBJ2-7, with D uncertain. Trimming took off 1 base at V and 2 bases at J, with 15 bases between the two ends. Germline V lookup: CDR1 DFQATT, CDR2 SNEGSKA (reference sequence). This CDR3 is 15 amino acids long. CDR3 amino acids: CSARVQLTKTYEQYF. In DNA form, the CDR3 reads TGCAGTGCTAGAGTCCAACTAACAAAGACCTACGAGCAGTACTTC.

A note on this clonotype: A much larger clone lies a single base off, so this may be a read error. V is TRBV7-9 and J is TRBJ2-5; 7 nucleotides agree with TRBD1. V gave up 3 bases and J gave up 2 bases; unmatched junction bases: 3. CDR3 size: 14 residues. In germline, CDR1 is SEHNR, CDR2 FQNEAQ (reference sequence). The CDR3 protein is CASSFRGQQETQYF. CDR3 nucleotides: TGTGCCAGCAGCTTTAGGGGACAGCAAGAGACCCAGTACTTC.

This rearrangement joins TRBV7-2 to TRBJ1-1; D is possibly TRBD1 (6 bases). Germline V gene lookup returns CDR1 SGHTA and CDR2 FQGNSA. This CDR3 contains 15 residues. V shed 1 base and J shed 3 bases, with 12 bases lying between them. CDR3 sequence (DNA): TGTGCCAGCAGCTTAGGTTCAGGGGCCTACACTGAAGCTTTCTTT. Translated, it gives CASSLGSGAYTEAFF.

The table lists this clonotype with a few counts. The chain carries TRBV20-1 and TRBJ2-7; 13 nucleotides align to TRBD2. The V gene's germline CDR1 is DFQATT and CDR2 SNEGSKA (reference sequence). J lost 4 bases, V lost 7 bases, and 4 bases had no gene match. The CDR3 loop spans 13 amino acids. In DNA form, the CDR3 reads TGCAGTGGCGGGACTAGCGGGATTTACGAGCAGTACTTC. It encodes CSGGTSGIYEQYF.

This clonotype has more than one count but fewer than ten. CDR3 DNA sequence: TGTGCCAGCAGTGACTTAGCGGGAGAGACCTACGAGCAGTACTTC. It specifies CASSDLAGETYEQYF. The chain combines TRBV6-1 with TRBJ2-7; 9 bases are shared with TRBD2. The junction had 5 bases not matched to a gene; V was cut back by 3 bases and J by 2 bases. Germline CDR1 and CDR2: MNHNS and SASEGT. The CDR3 is 15 amino acids.

This CDR3 reads CASSHSGGISGANVLTF. In DNA, the CDR3 is TGCGCCAGCAGCCATTCTGGGGGAATTTCTGGGGCCAACGTCCTGACTTTC. The chain carries TRBV4-1 and TRBJ2-6; D tentatively reads TRBD1 or TRBD2 (5 bases each). The CDR3 runs 17 residues. From germline, CDR1 is MGHRA and CDR2 YSYEKL. Trimming removed 3 bases from V and 1 base from J, with 13 bases in between.

This clonotype has at least ten counts. The genes are TRBV9 and TRBJ2-7; a possible D gene is TRBD1 (6 bases). This CDR3 region has 13 residues. V shed 5 bases and J shed 2 bases, with 11 bases lying between them. Germline lookup yields CDR1 SGDLS and CDR2 YYNGEE. CDR3 protein: CASSRDTTYEQYF. CDR3 in DNA: TGTGCCAGCAGTCGGGACACCACCTACGAGCAGTACTTC.

This chain joins TRBV4-1 and TRBJ2-5; 9 positions agree with TRBD2. J gave up 2 bases and V 6 bases, and 7 bases lay outside the gene matches. Germline lookup yields CDR1 MGHRA and CDR2 YSYEKL. The length of the CDR3 is 15 residues. CDR3 amino acids: CASSLAGWAQETQYF. The CDR3 nucleotides are TGCGCCAGCAGTCTAGCGGGATGGGCACAAGAGACCCAGTACTTC.

In this sample, this clonotype turned up a few times. The V gene is TRBV6-1, the J gene TRBJ2-7; TRBD1 aligns across 7 bases. CDR3 length equals 12 residues. Germline V lookup: CDR1 MNHNS, CDR2 SASEGT. V trimming: 8 bases; J trimming: 5 bases; junction bases outside the gene matches: 6. Here the CDR3 reads CASWDSGDEQYF. The CDR3 DNA sequence: TGTGCCAGCTGGGACAGTGGGGACGAGCAGTACTTC.